One sample yielded the 14 T cell receptor beta chains listed below, sequenced in a study of regulatory T cells in long-lasting Graves disease. Noted time point: persistent/refractory GD, antithyroid drugs over 5 years with positive TRAb. PBMC-extracted RNA yielded the TCR library. CDR3-region Arm-PCR and iRepertoire HTBI primers produced the TCR beta libraries. TCRdb ran MiXCR on the multiplex PCR reads and lists one entry per CDR3 protein. The repertoire holds 650,000 to 700,000 distinct CDR3 sequences, with 30% as singletons. Sequencing was performed on peripheral blood mononuclear cells (PBMCs), taken when the disease was refractory, from a patient treated with antithyroid drugs. The source of these receptors is a female donor with Graves disease.

This clonotype turned up a few times. The chain combines TRBV11-2 with TRBJ2-7; 9 bases match TRBD1. The germline gives CDR1 SGHAT, CDR2 FQNNGV. V lost 5 bases to trimming and J lost 5 bases; unmatched junction nucleotides: 10. The CDR3 runs to 15 residues. CDR3 residues: CASSLNGQGWNEQYF. In DNA form, the CDR3 reads TGTGCCAGCAGCCTAAACGGACAGGGGTGGAACGAGCAGTACTTC.

The chain employs TRBV30 and TRBJ1-5; D remains ambiguous. V lost 0 bases and J 5 bases, leaving 8 bases between the germline ends. CDR1 and CDR2 from the germline V gene are GTSNPN and SVGIG (reference sequence). There are 13 residues in the CDR3. Written as DNA, the CDR3 is TGTGCCTGGAGTGTATATGGAGATCAGCCCCAGCATTTT. It is translated as CAWSVYGDQPQHF.

The chain is built from TRBV12-3 or TRBV12-4 and TRBJ1-2; 12 bases are a match to TRBD1. This CDR3 is built from 16 residues. After removal of 2 bases from V and 6 bases from J, the junction contained 7 bases not matched to a gene. CDR3 protein: CASSLTRDRGRNGYTF. The DNA of the CDR3 is TGTGCCAGCAGTTTAACCCGGGACAGGGGGCGAAATGGCTACACCTTC.

This clonotype was counted only a few times. The chain combines TRBV9 with TRBJ2-1, with 8 positions matching TRBD1. CDR1 and CDR2 from the germline V gene are SGDLS and YYNGEE. After removal of 0 bases from V and 4 bases from J, the junction contained 3 bases not matched to a gene. CDR3 length equals 15 residues. Here the CDR3 reads CASSVVGQAYNEQFF. For the CDR3, the DNA is TGTGCCAGCAGCGTAGTGGGACAGGCGTACAATGAGCAGTTCTTC.

CDR3 coding DNA: TGTGCCAGCAGCTTGCAGGTCTACGAGCAGTACTTC. It specifies CASSLQVYEQYF. The chain is built from TRBV5-6 and TRBJ2-7; no definite D call. Looked up from germline, CDR1 is SGHDT and CDR2 is YYEEEE. V was pared by 1 base and J by 3 bases, with 5 bases between. The CDR3 spans 12 residues.

V and J are TRBV9 and TRBJ1-4; D call uncertain. Trimming pared 0 bases from V and 7 bases from J, leaving 13 bases between. The germline CDR1 and CDR2 sequences are SGDLS and YYNGEE. CDR3 size: 15 residues. The CDR3 bases are TGTGCCAGCAGCGTAGGGCCCAAGCGGGGTGAAAAACTGTTTTTT. It encodes CASSVGPKRGEKLFF.

This clonotype was counted ten times or more. The V and J genes are TRBV28 and TRBJ1-2; 10 nucleotides line up with TRBD1. The CDR3 length is 13 residues. Trimming cost V 5 bases and J 8 bases; bases outside gene matches: 5. The germline V gene has CDR1 MDHEN and CDR2 SYDVKM. As DNA, the CDR3 is TGTGCCAGCAGTGACGGGACAGGGGACGGCTACACCTTC. It translates to CASSDGTGDGYTF.

The chain employs TRBV20-1 and TRBJ1-4; TRBD1 is a possible D gene (5 bases). From germline, CDR1 is DFQATT and CDR2 SNEGSKA (reference sequence). There are 15 residues in the CDR3. V was clipped by 0 bases and J by 7 bases, with 15 bases between them. As DNA, the CDR3 is TGCAGTGCTAGAGAAAGGGGTCCCGCCGGTGAAAAACTGTTTTTT. Translation gives CSARERGPAGEKLFF.

This clonotype showed up just a few times. CDR3 amino acids: CSVGDRYTEAFF. For the CDR3, the DNA is TGCAGCGTTGGGGACAGGTACACTGAAGCTTTCTTT. The chain recombines TRBV29-1 with TRBJ1-1; 8 bases match TRBD1. V lost 4 bases to trimming and J lost 3 bases; unmatched junction nucleotides: 1. The germline V gene has CDR1 SQVTM and CDR2 ANQGSEA. This CDR3 is built from 12 residues.

This clonotype was recorded many times. This chain uses TRBV27 with TRBJ2-1; D unclear. CDR1 and CDR2 (germline): MNHEY, SMNVEV (reference sequence). Trimming took 3 bases from V and 0 from J, leaving 12 bases between them. There are 16 residues in the CDR3. CDR3 DNA: TGTGCCAGCAGTTTGTTAGCTTCTAGCTCCTACAATGAGCAGTTCTTC. Translated: CASSLLASSSYNEQFF.

The table lists this clonotype with many counts. This sequence joins TRBV12-3 or TRBV12-4 and TRBJ1-2, with TRBD1 identical over 7 bases. The V segment lost 6 bases and the J segment 5 bases; nucleotides outside the gene matches: 6. The CDR3 consists of 13 residues. The CDR3 sequence is CASRGTALYGYTF. DNA for the CDR3: TGTGCCAGCAGAGGGACAGCACTATATGGCTACACCTTC.

This clonotype showed up many times. The V gene is TRBV12-3 or TRBV12-4, the J gene TRBJ1-1; weak D call: TRBD1 (5 bases). This CDR3 region has 14 residues. Deletions cut 1 base from V and 4 bases from J, with 10 bases between. CDR3 in amino acids: CASSLETVGTEAFF. Here the CDR3 DNA reads TGTGCCAGCAGTTTAGAGACAGTCGGCACTGAAGCTTTCTTT.

This clonotype was counted between two and nine times. The chain has TRBV11-2 and TRBJ2-7; perhaps TRBD1 as D (6 bases). This CDR3 region has 13 residues. Trimming took off 1 base at V and 7 bases at J, with 11 bases between the two ends. Germline V gene lookup returns CDR1 SGHAT and CDR2 FQNNGV. CDR3 sequence (DNA): TGTGCCAGCAGCTTAGTTGCAGGGGTAGAGCAGTACTTC. Translation gives CASSLVAGVEQYF.

This clonotype occurred many times. This sequence joins TRBV27 and TRBJ1-1; no clear D. The CDR3 has 13 residues. Trimming cost V 2 bases and J 1 base, with 5 bases left between them. Per the germline V gene, CDR1 is MNHEY and CDR2 is SMNVEV (reference sequence). CDR3 protein: CASSLNRNTEAFF. CDR3 nucleotide sequence: TGTGCCAGCAGTTTAAACAGGAACACTGAAGCTTTCTTT.